This TCR beta chain derives from a study of shared clonotypes between healthy human individuals. Study background: A donor's plate count was three for CD4 naive and three for CD4 memory; CD8 naive had two and CD8 memory one.

Findings and limits, study-wide: Memory subsets had estimated richness that was generally smaller than that of naive subsets. About 4.5% of naive CD4 clonotypes were common to a handful of donors.

Regarding this clone: Antigen: not known.

Sequencing used immunoSEQ multiplex PCR; TCRdb keeps in-frame clones, though not all of them. The data show under 2,500,000 clones, 95% seen once. This CDR3 comprises 12 residues. Per germline, CDR1 SNHLY and CDR2 FYNNEI. V was cut by 1 base and J by 6 bases, with 7 bases left in between. The chain couples TRBV2 to TRBJ2-7; D not resolved. The sample was naive CD4+ T cells sorted from blood. Indicated subset: CD45RA+ positively selected. This clonotype was obtained from a man between 18 and 29 years old in good health. The CDR3 spells CASSEDISEQYF. CDR3 coding DNA: TGTGCCAGCAGTGAAGATATTAGCGAGCAGTACTTC.